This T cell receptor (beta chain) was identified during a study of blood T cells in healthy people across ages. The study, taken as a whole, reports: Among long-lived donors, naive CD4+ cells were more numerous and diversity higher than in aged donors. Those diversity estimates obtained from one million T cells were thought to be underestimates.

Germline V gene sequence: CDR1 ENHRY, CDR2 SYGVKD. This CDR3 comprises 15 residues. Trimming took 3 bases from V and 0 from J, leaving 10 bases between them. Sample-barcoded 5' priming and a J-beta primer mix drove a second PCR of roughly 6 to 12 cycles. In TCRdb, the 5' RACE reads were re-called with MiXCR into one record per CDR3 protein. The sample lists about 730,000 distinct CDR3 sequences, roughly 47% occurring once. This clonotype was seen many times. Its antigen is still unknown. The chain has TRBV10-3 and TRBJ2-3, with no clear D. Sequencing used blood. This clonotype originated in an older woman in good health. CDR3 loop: CAISEGGLSTDTQYF. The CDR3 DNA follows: TGTGCCATCAGTGAAGGTGGGCTGAGCACAGATACGCAGTATTTT.